Listed below are T cell receptor beta chains from one sample, sequenced in a study of blood T cell repertoires in COVID-19. TCRdb keeps only in-frame clones here, not all; method: immunoSEQ multiplex PCR. The repertoire has almost 200,000 clones, more than 80% of them found once; the top ten carry approximately 8%. Sequencing input: PBMCs or T cells enriched from blood (not recorded which). The receptors derive from a young woman who had recovered from COVID-19. The CDR3 runs from the conserved cysteine through the conserved F or W.

cdr3_length	v_call	j_call	cdr3_aa
13	TRBV2	TRBJ2-7	CATQGKKAYEQYF
13	TRBV3-1/TRBV3-2	TRBJ2-5	CASSQSSAASLYF
16	TRBV6-1	TRBJ1-5	CASSEELVGSNQPQHF
15	TRBV28	TRBJ1-2	CASSSPTGRGYGYTF
17	TRBV16	TRBJ2-4	CASSETAHSGAKNIQYF
15	TRBV6-2/TRBV6-3	TRBJ2-1	CASSFSLGSYNEQFF
14	TRBV5-1	TRBJ1-4	CASSQTGIGEKLFF
16	TRBV18	TRBJ2-3	CASSPPRGTSGDTQYF
14	TRBV4-1	TRBJ2-1	CASSTLAQGREQFF
14	TRBV7-9	TRBJ2-1	CASSFPDRGNEQFF
18	TRBV27	TRBJ2-3	CASSSLLFSGGVPDTQYF
14	TRBV27	TRBJ2-7	CASSPRQVFYEQYF
13	TRBV6-6	TRBJ1-2	CASSGQQPYGYTF
13	TRBV28	TRBJ1-3	CASLKVEDNTIYF
11	TRBV28	TRBJ1-2	CASSSGYGYTF
14	TRBV13	TRBJ2-7	CASSLGQGAYEQYF
16	TRBV2	TRBJ1-1	CASNEGTGALMGEAFF
15	TRBV6-5	TRBJ1-2	CASSYGSMTSSGYTF
16	TRBV5-5	TRBJ2-3	CASSVPQGLGTDTQYF
12	TRBV27	TRBJ2-1	CASSRGSGEQFF
14	TRBV7-2	TRBJ1-5	CASSPGAGNQPQHF
14	TRBV20-1	TRBJ2-5	CSASSRTFQGTQYF
14	TRBV5-5	TRBJ1-1	CASSRTGGNTEAFF
14	TRBV6-5	TRBJ1-2	CASSQDSLHYGYTF
14	TRBV2	TRBJ2-4	CASTEGQGGNIQYF
14	TRBV18	TRBJ1-3	CASSRDTSGNTIYF
15	TRBV27	TRBJ2-1	CASSSGLAGRNEQFF
16	TRBV7-9	TRBJ2-6	CASSEGQHFGANVLTF
16	TRBV2	TRBJ1-1	CASSAMQQGSNTEAFF
15	TRBV5-4	TRBJ1-2	CASSTGGGRNYGYTF
14	TRBV29-1	TRBJ1-2	CSVDNRHSNYGYTF
12	TRBV6-5	TRBJ1-1	CASSFRGTEAFF
16	TRBV11-2	TRBJ2-2	CASSFLTSGGAGELFF
14	TRBV28	TRBJ1-6	CASSATGDNSPLHF
20	TRBV6-1	TRBJ2-7	CASSASGAGRGTSTFYEQYF
14	TRBV9	TRBJ2-1	CASSPRTVPREQFF
15	TRBV5-1	TRBJ1-2	CASSLDGTGWDGYTF
16	TRBV7-2	TRBJ2-7	CASSARDRASSYEQYF
15	TRBV5-4	TRBJ1-4	CASSYDSTANEKLFF
16	TRBV7-6	TRBJ1-3	CASSDEDRPSGNTIYF
15	TRBV19	TRBJ1-2	CASSIGDSANYGYTF